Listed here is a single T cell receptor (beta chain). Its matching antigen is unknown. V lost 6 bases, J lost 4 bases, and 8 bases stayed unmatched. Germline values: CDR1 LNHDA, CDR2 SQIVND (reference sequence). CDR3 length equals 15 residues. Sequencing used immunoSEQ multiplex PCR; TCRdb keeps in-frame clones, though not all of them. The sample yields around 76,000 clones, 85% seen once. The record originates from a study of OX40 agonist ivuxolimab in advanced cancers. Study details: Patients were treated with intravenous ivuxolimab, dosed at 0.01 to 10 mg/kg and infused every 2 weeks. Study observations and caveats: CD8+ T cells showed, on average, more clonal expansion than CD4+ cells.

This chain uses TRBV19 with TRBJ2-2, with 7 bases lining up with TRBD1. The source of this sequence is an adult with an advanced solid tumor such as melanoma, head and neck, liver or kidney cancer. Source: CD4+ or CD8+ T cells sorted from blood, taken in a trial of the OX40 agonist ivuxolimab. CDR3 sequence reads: CASRRRGRGTGELFF. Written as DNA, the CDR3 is TGTGCCAGTAGGAGAAGGGGGCGCGGCACCGGGGAGCTGTTTTTT.